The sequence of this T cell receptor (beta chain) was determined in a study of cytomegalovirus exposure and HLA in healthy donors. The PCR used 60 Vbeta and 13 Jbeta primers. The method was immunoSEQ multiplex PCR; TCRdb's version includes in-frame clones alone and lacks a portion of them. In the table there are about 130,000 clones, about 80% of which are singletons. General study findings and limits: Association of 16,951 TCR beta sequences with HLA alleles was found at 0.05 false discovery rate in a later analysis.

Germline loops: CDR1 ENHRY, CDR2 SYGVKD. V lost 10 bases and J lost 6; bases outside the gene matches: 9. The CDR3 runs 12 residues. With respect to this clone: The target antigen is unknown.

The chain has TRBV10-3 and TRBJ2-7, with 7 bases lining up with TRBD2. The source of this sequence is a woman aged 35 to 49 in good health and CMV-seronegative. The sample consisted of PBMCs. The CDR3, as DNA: TGTGCCACCCTTGGGGGAGGGACCGAGCAGTACTTC. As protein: CATLGGGTEQYF.